The 19 T cell receptor beta chains below come from one sample, sequenced in a study of blood T cell repertoires in COVID-19. Sequencing was performed with immunoSEQ multiplex PCR; in TCRdb, only in-frame clones are kept and a portion is missing. The data show fewer than 600,000 clones, with 75% to 90% seen just once and approximately 0.9% held by the top ten. What was sequenced was peripheral blood. These receptors all come from a man younger than 30 with COVID-19, enrolled during active disease.

This chain connects TRBV7-9 to TRBJ2-2; D unclear. V was shortened by 6 bases and J by 5 bases, with 16 bases between the two germline ends. Germline values: CDR1 SEHNR, CDR2 FQNEAQ (reference sequence). The CDR3 loop spans 15 amino acids. The CDR3 region is CASSFTPHTTGELFF. In nucleotides, the CDR3 is TGTGCCAGCAGTTTTACACCCCATACAACCGGGGAGCTGTTTTTT.

The chain employs TRBV19 and TRBJ1-5; no clear D. The CDR3 is made up of 13 amino acids. Trimming took off 7 bases at V and 4 bases at J, with 11 bases between the two ends. The germline gives CDR1 LNHDA, CDR2 SQIVND (reference sequence). The DNA of the CDR3 is TGTGCCAGTACCCGGACGGGAAATCAGCCCCAGCATTTT. Its protein is CASTRTGNQPQHF.

A single count supports this clone. The rearrangement links TRBV29-1 to TRBJ2-7; 8 nucleotides agree with TRBD1. This CDR3 contains 14 residues. The V gene end was trimmed by 4 bases and the J gene end by 2 bases; junction bases not matched to a gene: 7. CDR1 SQVTM and CDR2 ANQGSEA come from the germline V gene. CDR3 sequence (DNA): TGCAGCGTTGGCCCAGGGGGCGCCCCCTACGAGCAGTACTTC. Its protein product is CSVGPGGAPYEQYF.

The chain links TRBV6-5 to TRBJ1-3, with D possibly matching TRBD1 (5 bases). Looked up from germline, CDR1 is MNHEY and CDR2 is SVGAGI. CDR3 length: 13 residues. The V end lost 0 bases, the J end lost 8 bases, and 8 bases lay between the germline ends. The chain's CDR3 is CASSYSGEDTIYF. CDR3 coding DNA: TGTGCCAGCAGTTACTCGGGGGAGGACACCATATATTTT.

The chain is built from TRBV9 and TRBJ1-1; TRBD1 matches at 8 bases. The germline gives CDR1 SGDLS, CDR2 YYNGEE. V shed 4 bases and J 1 base; nucleotides not matched to a gene: 3. This CDR3 spans 14 amino acids. This CDR3 is CASSLGTGNTEAFF. As DNA, the CDR3 is TGTGCCAGCAGCCTCGGGACAGGGAACACTGAAGCTTTCTTT.

V is TRBV19 and J is TRBJ2-7, with D uncertain. The CDR3 covers 13 residues. From germline, CDR1 is LNHDA and CDR2 SQIVND (reference sequence). Trimming shortened V by 0 bases and J by 2 bases, and 5 bases separated the two germline ends. The CDR3 coding sequence is TGTGCCAGTAGTATAGACCTAACCTACGAGCAGTACTTC. This sequence encodes CASSIDLTYEQYF.

The chain links TRBV2 to TRBJ1-6; D unclear. Germline V gene lookup returns CDR1 SNHLY and CDR2 FYNNEI. Trimming took off 6 bases at V and 8 bases at J, with 8 bases between the two ends. The CDR3 contains 12 residues. CDR3 sequence: CASRAEDSPLHF. Written as DNA, the CDR3 is TGTGCCAGCAGGGCGGAAGATTCACCCCTCCACTTT.

The chain combines TRBV3-1 (or the pseudogene TRBV3-2) with TRBJ2-1; 11 nucleotides align to TRBD2. V lost 6 bases, J lost 1 base, and 8 bases stayed unmatched. This CDR3 is built from 17 residues. Per germline, CDR1 LGHDT and CDR2 YNNKEL (reference sequence). CDR3 protein: CASSYSASGRSYNEQFF. The CDR3 DNA follows: TGTGCCAGCAGTTACTCGGCTAGCGGGAGGTCCTACAATGAGCAGTTCTTC.

DNA for the CDR3: TGTGCCAGCTATAGCGGGGCGAACACCGGGGAGCTGTTTTTT. This gives the protein CASYSGANTGELFF. The V and J genes are TRBV2 and TRBJ2-2; 8 nucleotides align to TRBD2. The CDR3 has 14 residues. After removal of 8 bases from V and 0 bases from J, the junction contained 2 bases not matched to a gene. In germline, CDR1 is SNHLY, CDR2 FYNNEI.

The gene calls are TRBV29-1 and TRBJ2-2; 7 nucleotides match TRBD2. Germline lookup yields CDR1 SQVTM and CDR2 ANQGSEA. V dropped 7 bases and J dropped 6; count of bases not matched to a gene: 2. The CDR3 sequence is 11 residues long. The CDR3 DNA follows: TGCAGCGGCCGGGGGGCCGGGGAGCTGTTTTTT. Translated, it gives CSGRGAGELFF.

V and J are TRBV19 and TRBJ1-1; 7 bases agree with TRBD1. The CDR3 has 13 residues. CDR1 and CDR2 from the germline V gene are LNHDA and SQIVND (reference sequence). The V gene end was trimmed by 6 bases and the J gene end by 3 bases; junction bases not matched to a gene: 4. The DNA for the CDR3 is TGTGCCAGTAGCGCACAGGGGTACACTGAAGCTTTCTTT. Amino acid sequence: CASSAQGYTEAFF.

The V call is TRBV7-2, the J call TRBJ2-2, with a tentative D call TRBD1 (6 bases). The V gene's germline CDR1 is SGHTA and CDR2 FQGNSA. The CDR3 is made up of 15 amino acids. V was cut by 4 bases and J by 1 base, with 10 bases left in between. DNA of the CDR3: TGTGCCAGCAGCTCTTCGACAGGGAACACCGGGGAGCTGTTTTTT. Residues: CASSSSTGNTGELFF.

This chain connects TRBV3-1 (or the pseudogene TRBV3-2) to TRBJ2-1, with TRBD2 matching 9 bases. Trimming cost V 0 bases and J 4 bases; bases outside gene matches: 7. This CDR3 region has 17 residues. Germline assignment: CDR1 LGHDT and CDR2 YNNKEL (reference sequence). CDR3 protein: CASSQDKGSGRYNEQFF. Written as DNA, the CDR3 is TGTGCCAGCAGCCAAGATAAGGGTAGCGGGAGATACAATGAGCAGTTCTTC.

The CDR3 sequence: CASTYQGARTEAFF. CDR3 nucleotide sequence: TGTGCCAGCACCTATCAGGGGGCGCGCACTGAAGCTTTCTTT. The chain couples TRBV5-4 to TRBJ1-1; 8 nucleotides line up with TRBD1. The CDR3 loop spans 14 amino acids. The germline V gene encodes CDR1 SGHNT and CDR2 YYREEE (reference sequence). The V gene end was trimmed by 6 bases and the J gene end by 4 bases; junction bases not matched to a gene: 8.

A remark on this clone: Other DNA sequences in the same sample also yield this CDR3. The chain employs TRBV7-9 and TRBJ2-7; TRBD1 agrees at 9 bases. The CDR3 loop spans 13 amino acids. Germline assignment: CDR1 SEHNR and CDR2 FQNEAQ (reference sequence). The J segment lost 4 bases and the V segment lost 5 bases, leaving 3 bases of the junction unmatched. CDR3 in DNA: TGTGCCAGCAGCCTCGGGACAGGGTACGAGCAGTACTTC. Translating gives CASSLGTGYEQYF.

The chain links TRBV11-2 to TRBJ1-1, with D possibly TRBD1 on 5 matching bases. The V end was cut by 0 bases, the J end by 4 bases, with 15 bases between. The CDR3 has 16 residues. The germline gives CDR1 SGHAT, CDR2 FQNNGV. For the CDR3, the DNA is TGTGCCAGCAGCTTAGACAGGGCAATATTAGGCACTGAAGCTTTCTTT. Protein: CASSLDRAILGTEAFF.

The chain uses TRBV24-1 and TRBJ2-2; 7 bases align to TRBD2. This CDR3 has 14 amino acids. The V segment lost 3 bases and the J segment 5 bases; nucleotides outside the gene matches: 2. CDR1 and CDR2 from the germline V gene are KGHDR and SFDVKD. The CDR3 sequence: CATSDGGGTGELFF. CDR3 bases: TGTGCCACCAGTGATGGGGGGGGTACCGGGGAGCTGTTTTTT.

This clone was seen a handful of times. The rearrangement uses TRBV5-8 and TRBJ1-5; D gene unclear. The V gene's germline CDR1 is SGHTS and CDR2 YDEGEE. Between the trimmed V and J ends, which lost 4 bases and 9 bases, there was a span of 20 bases. The CDR3 covers 15 residues. In nucleotides, the CDR3 is TGTGCCAGCAGCCTGAGTGACCGGGAAAGGAGGCCCCAGCATTTT. It encodes CASSLSDRERRPQHF.

The chain has TRBV30 and TRBJ2-7; 10 nucleotides match TRBD1. CDR1 and CDR2 (germline): GTSNPN, SVGIG (reference sequence). The CDR3 length is 15 residues. The V and J ends lost 0 bases and 1 base, in that order; junction bases with no gene match: 3. CDR3 bases: TGTGCCTGGAGTGTGGGACAGGGGCTATCCTACGAGCAGTACTTC. Residues: CAWSVGQGLSYEQYF.